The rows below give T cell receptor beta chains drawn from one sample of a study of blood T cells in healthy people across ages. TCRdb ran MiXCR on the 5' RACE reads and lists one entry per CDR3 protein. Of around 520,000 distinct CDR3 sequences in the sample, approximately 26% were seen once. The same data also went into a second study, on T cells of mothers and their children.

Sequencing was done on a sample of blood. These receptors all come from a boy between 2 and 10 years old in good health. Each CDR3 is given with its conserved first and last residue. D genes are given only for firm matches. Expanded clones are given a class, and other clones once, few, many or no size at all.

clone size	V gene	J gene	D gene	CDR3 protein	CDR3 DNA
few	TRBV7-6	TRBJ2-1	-	CASSLERWGSYNEQFF	TGTGCCAGCAGCTTAGAGCGCTGGGGCTCCTACAATGAGCAGTTCTTC
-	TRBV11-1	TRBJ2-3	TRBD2	CASRGLAGSTDTQYF	TGTGCCAGCAGAGGACTAGCGGGGAGCACAGATACGCAGTATTTT
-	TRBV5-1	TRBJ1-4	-	CASSLEMGSEKLFF	TGCGCCAGCAGCTTGGAAATGGGGAGTGAAAAACTGTTTTTT
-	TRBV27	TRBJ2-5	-	CASSPGTGVPRGEQYF	TGTGCCAGCAGTCCAGGGACGGGCGTCCCCAGGGGGGAGCAGTACTTC
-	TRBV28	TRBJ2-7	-	CASSSPTPSYEQYF	TGTGCCAGCAGTTCCCCGACTCCCTCCTACGAGCAGTACTTC
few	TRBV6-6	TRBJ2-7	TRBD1	CATRDRGTYEQYF	TGTGCCACCCGGGACAGGGGCACCTACGAGCAGTACTTC
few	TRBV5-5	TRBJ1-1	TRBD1	CASSWMTGGSEAFF	TGTGCCAGCAGCTGGATGACAGGGGGCTCTGAAGCTTTCTTT
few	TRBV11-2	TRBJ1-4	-	CASGLLTRDGLFF	TGTGCCAGCGGCTTGCTTACCAGAGACGGACTGTTTTTT
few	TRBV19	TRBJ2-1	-	CASSIRRGYNEQFF	TGTGCCAGTAGTATAAGGCGTGGGTACAATGAGCAGTTCTTC
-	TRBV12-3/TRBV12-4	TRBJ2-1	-	CASRSDTVNEQFF	TGTGCCAGCAGATCGGACACCGTCAATGAGCAGTTCTTC
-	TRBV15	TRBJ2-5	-	CATSRAGSWERTQYF	TGTGCCACCAGCAGAGCTGGTTCGTGGGAAAGGACCCAGTACTTC
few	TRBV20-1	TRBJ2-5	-	CSLESDRMETQYF	TGCAGCCTAGAAAGCGACCGTATGGAGACCCAGTACTTC
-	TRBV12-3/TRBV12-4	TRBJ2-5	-	CASSLGPGGRETQYF	TGTGCCAGCAGTTTAGGGCCTGGGGGCAGGGAGACCCAGTACTTC
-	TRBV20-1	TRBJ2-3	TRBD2	CCAIRGGPDTQYF	TGCTGTGCTATCCGGGGGGGCCCCGATACGCAGTATTTT
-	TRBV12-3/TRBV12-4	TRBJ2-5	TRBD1	CASSSGWRTGPETQYF	TGTGCCAGCAGTTCGGGGTGGAGGACAGGGCCAGAGACCCAGTACTTC
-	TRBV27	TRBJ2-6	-	CVSSGHSGANVLTF	TGTGTCAGCTCAGGACACTCTGGGGCCAACGTCCTGACTTTC
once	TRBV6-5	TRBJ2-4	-	CASSYALGVAKNIQYF	TGTGCCAGCAGTTACGCCCTGGGAGTGGCCAAAAACATTCAGTACTTC
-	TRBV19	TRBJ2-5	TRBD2	CASSTPGWTSAETQYF	TGTGCCAGTAGTACCCCGGGGTGGACTAGCGCGGAGACCCAGTACTTC
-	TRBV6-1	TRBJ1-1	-	CASSERGWAEAFF	TGTGCCAGCAGTGAAAGGGGCTGGGCCGAAGCTTTCTTT
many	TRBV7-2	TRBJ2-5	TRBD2	CASSALAGGRETQYF	TGTGCCAGCAGCGCTCTAGCGGGGGGACGGGAGACCCAGTACTTC